The present T cell receptor (beta chain) was sequenced within a study of T cell clonotyping in hematopoietic cell transplantation. The germline CDR1 and CDR2 sequences are ENHRY and SYGVKD. Deletions cut 4 bases from V and 5 bases from J, with 7 bases between. The CDR3 spans 12 residues. A few counts support this clone. Assay used: immunoSEQ multiplex PCR; TCRdb lists only in-frame clones, some missing. The sample contains some 36,000 clones, 90% to 95% of which appear only once. Documented time point: recipient sample about 28 days before transplant, after cytoreduction. This chain connects TRBV10-3 to TRBJ2-3, with a weak D call TRBD2 (5 bases). Sample: peripheral blood mononuclear cells, taken before stem cell transplant. This receptor was obtained from a man in his forties with chronic myeloid leukemia. Some clones in this sample may be carry-over from other donors' samples. The CDR3 DNA reads as TGTGCCATCAGTGGAGGGAAAGATACGCAGTATTTT. It specifies CAISGGKDTQYF.